What follows are 2 T cell receptor beta chains derived from one specimen sequenced in a study of T cells in localized non-small cell lung cancer. Produced via immunoSEQ multiplex PCR; TCRdb's table is partial and in-frame only. This table holds around 64,000 clones, over 85% found once. Specimen: peripheral blood, collected before any cancer treatment. The receptors here all came from a man between 40 and 70 years old with stage I squamous cell lung carcinoma.

The rearrangement uses TRBV9 and TRBJ2-7; D remains unclear. Germline V gene lookup returns CDR1 SGDLS and CDR2 YYNGEE. The ends were cut back, 4 bases at V and 2 bases at J, with 7 bases in the middle. The CDR3 has 12 amino acids. CDR3 region: CASSPGAYEQYF. CDR3 nucleotide sequence: TGTGCCAGCAGCCCTGGAGCCTACGAGCAGTACTTC.

V usage is TRBV7-3 and J usage is TRBJ2-3; D is ambiguous. Trimming took off 2 bases at V and 0 bases at J, with 9 bases between the two ends. The germline V gene has CDR1 SGHTA and CDR2 FQGTGA. The CDR3 has 15 amino acids. CDR3: CASSLVPGSTDTQYF. The CDR3 DNA sequence: TGTGCCAGCAGCTTAGTCCCTGGAAGCACAGATACGCAGTATTTT.